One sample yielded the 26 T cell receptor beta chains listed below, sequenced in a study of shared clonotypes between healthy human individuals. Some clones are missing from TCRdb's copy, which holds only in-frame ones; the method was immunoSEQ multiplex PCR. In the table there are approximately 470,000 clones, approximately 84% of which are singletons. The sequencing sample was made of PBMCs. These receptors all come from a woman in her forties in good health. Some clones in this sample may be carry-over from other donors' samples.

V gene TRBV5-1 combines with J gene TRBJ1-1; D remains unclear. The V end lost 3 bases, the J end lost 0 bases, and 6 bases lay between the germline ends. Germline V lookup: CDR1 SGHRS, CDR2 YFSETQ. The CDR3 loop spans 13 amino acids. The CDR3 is CASSSEMNTEAFF. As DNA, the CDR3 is TGCGCCAGCAGCTCCGAGATGAACACTGAAGCTTTCTTT.

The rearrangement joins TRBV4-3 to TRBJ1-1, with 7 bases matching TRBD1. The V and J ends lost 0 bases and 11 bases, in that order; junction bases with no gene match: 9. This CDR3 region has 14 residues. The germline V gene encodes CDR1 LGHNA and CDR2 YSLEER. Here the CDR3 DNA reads TGCGCCAGCAGCCAAGATTACGCGCAGGGGGAGGCTTTCTTT. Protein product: CASSQDYAQGEAFF.

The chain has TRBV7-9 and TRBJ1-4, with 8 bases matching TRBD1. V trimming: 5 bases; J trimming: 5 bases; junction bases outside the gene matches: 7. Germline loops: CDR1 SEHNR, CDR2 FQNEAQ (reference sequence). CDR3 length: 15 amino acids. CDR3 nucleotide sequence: TGTGCCAGCAGCCTACAGGGGGAATCGAATGAAAAACTGTTTTTT. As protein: CASSLQGESNEKLFF.

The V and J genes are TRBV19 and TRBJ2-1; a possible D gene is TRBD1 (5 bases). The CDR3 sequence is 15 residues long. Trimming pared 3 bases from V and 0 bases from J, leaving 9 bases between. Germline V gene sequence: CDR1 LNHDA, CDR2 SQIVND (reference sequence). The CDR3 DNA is TGTGCCAGTAGTATGGTAGGGGCCTCCTACAATGAGCAGTTCTTC. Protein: CASSMVGASYNEQFF.

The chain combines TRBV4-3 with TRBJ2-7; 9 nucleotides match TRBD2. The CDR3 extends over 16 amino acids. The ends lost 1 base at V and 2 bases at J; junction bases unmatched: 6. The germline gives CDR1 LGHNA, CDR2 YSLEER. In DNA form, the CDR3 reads TGCGCCAGCAGCCAAGGCCCTAGCGGGGCAACCTACGAGCAGTACTTC. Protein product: CASSQGPSGATYEQYF.

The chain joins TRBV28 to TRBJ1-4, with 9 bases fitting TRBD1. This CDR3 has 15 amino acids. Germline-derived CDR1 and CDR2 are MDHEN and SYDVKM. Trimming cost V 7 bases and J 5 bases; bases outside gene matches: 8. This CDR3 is CASTMGQGLNEKLFF. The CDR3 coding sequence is TGTGCCAGCACCATGGGACAGGGACTAAATGAAAAACTGTTTTTT.

The CDR3 loop reads CASSFLPSGREAEQYF. For the CDR3, the DNA is TGTGCCAGCAGCTTCCTTCCTAGCGGGAGGGAGGCCGAGCAGTACTTC. The rearrangement uses TRBV7-2 and TRBJ2-7; 12 bases map to TRBD2. V shed 3 bases and J 6 bases; nucleotides not matched to a gene: 9. This CDR3 has 16 amino acids. The germline CDR1 and CDR2 sequences are SGHTA and FQGNSA.

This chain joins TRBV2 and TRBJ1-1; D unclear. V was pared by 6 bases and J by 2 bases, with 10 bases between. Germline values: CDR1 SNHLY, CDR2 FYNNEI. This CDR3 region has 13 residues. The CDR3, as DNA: TGTGCCAGCAGCCCGGGTAGAAACACTGAAGCTTTCTTT. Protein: CASSPGRNTEAFF.

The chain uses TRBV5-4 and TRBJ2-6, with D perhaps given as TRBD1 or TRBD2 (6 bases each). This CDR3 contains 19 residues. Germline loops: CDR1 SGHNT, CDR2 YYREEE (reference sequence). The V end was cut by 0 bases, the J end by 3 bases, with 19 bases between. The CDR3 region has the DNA TGTGCCAGCAGCTTGGCCGGGGGAGCAGGGGTTGGTGGGGCCAACGTCCTGACTTTC. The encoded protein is CASSLAGGAGVGGANVLTF.

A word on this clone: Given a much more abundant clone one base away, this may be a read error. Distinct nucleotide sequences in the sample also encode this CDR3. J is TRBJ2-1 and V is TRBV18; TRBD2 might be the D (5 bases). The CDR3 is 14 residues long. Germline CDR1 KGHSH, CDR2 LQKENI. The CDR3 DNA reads TGTGCTAGCTCACCACAGCGGTCCTACAATGAGCAGTTCTTC. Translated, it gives CASSPQRSYNEQFF.

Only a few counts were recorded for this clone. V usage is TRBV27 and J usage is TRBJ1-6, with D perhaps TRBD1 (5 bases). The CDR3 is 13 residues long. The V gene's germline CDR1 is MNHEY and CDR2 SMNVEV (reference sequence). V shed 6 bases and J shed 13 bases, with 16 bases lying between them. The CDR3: CASSGDGEGPLHF. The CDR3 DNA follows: TGTGCCAGCAGCGGGGACGGGGAGGGTCCCCTCCACTTT.

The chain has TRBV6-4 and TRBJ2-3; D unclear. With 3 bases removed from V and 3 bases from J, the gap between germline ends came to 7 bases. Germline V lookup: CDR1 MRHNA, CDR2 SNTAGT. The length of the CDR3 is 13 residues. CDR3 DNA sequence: TGTGCCAGCAGTGATCAGGTTACAGATACGCAGTATTTT. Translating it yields CASSDQVTDTQYF.

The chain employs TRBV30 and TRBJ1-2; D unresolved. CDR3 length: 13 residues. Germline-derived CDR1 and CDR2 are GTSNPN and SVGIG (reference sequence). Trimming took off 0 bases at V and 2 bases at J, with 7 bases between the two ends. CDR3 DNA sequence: TGTGCCTGGAGTGTCCGAGAGAACTATGGCTACACCTTC. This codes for CAWSVRENYGYTF. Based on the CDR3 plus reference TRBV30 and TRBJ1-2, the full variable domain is SQTIHQWPATLVQPVGSPLSLECTVEGTSNPNLYWYRQAAGRGLQLLFYSVGIGQISSEVPQNLSASRPQDRQFILSSKKLLLSDSGFYLCAWSVRENYGYTFGSGTRLTVV.

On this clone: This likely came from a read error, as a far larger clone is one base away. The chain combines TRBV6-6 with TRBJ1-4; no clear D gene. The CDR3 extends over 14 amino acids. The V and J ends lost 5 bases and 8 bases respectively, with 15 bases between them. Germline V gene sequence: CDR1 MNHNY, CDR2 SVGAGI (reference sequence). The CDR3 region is CASSEQVGGEKLFF. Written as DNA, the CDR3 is TGTGCCAGCAGTGAGCAGGTGGGAGGCGAAAAACTGTTTTTT.

CDR3: CASSTGPTEETQYF. CDR3 bases: TGTGCCAGCAGCACAGGACCTACGGAAGAGACCCAGTACTTC. The chain combines TRBV5-4 with TRBJ2-5; possible D gene TRBD1, 5 bases. CDR1 SGHNT and CDR2 YYREEE come from the germline V gene (reference sequence). The V end lost 4 bases, the J end lost 3 bases, and 13 bases lay between the germline ends. The CDR3 is 14 residues long.

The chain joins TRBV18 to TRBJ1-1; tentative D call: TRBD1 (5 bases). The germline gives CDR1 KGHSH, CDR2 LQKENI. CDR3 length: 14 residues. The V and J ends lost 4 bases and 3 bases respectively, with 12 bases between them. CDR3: CASSRGSTDTEAFF. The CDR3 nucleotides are TGTGCCAGCTCACGGGGGAGTACGGACACTGAAGCTTTCTTT.

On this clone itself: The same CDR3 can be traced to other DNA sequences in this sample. The CDR3 coding sequence is TGCAGCGCGTCACAGGGGGCCGAGACCCAGTACTTC. Amino acids: CSASQGAETQYF. This chain uses TRBV29-1 with TRBJ2-5, with TRBD1 matching 9 bases. CDR1 is SQVTM and CDR2 is ANQGSEA in the germline V gene. J lost 5 bases, V lost 7 bases, and 5 bases had no gene match. This CDR3 comprises 12 residues.

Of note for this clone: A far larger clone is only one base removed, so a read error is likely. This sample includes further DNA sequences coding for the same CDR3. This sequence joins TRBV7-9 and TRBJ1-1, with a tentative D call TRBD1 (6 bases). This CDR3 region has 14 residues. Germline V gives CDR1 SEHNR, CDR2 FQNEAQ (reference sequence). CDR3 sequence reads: CASSDRDKNTEAFF. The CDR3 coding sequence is TGTGCAAGCAGCGACCGGGACAAGAACACTGAAGCTTTCTTT.

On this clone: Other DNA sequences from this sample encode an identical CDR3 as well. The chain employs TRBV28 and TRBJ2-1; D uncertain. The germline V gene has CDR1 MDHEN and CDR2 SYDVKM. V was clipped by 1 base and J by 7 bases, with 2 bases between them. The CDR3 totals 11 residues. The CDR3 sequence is CASSLLNEQFF. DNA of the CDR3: TGTGCCAGCAGTTTATTAAATGAGCAGTTCTTC.

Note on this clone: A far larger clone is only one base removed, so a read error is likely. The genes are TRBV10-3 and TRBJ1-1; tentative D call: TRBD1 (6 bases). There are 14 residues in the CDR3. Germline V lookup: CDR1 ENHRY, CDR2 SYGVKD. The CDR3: CAIREWGAYTEALF. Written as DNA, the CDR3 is TGTGCCATCAGAGAGTGGGGGGCTTACACTGAAGCTCTCTTT.

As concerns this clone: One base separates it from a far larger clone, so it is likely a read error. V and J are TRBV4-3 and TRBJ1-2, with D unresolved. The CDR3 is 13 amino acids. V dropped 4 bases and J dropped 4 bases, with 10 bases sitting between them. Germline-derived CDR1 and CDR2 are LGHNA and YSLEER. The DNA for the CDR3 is TGCGCCAGCAGCCCCGCGGCAGCCTATGGCTACACCTTC. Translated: CASSPAAAYGYTF.

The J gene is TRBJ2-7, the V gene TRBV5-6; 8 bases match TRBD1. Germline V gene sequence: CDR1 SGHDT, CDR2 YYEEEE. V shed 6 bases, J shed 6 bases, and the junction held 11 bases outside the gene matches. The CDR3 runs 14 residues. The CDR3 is CASTGTGRPGEQYF. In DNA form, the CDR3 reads TGTGCCAGCACCGGGACAGGCCGCCCCGGCGAGCAGTACTTC.

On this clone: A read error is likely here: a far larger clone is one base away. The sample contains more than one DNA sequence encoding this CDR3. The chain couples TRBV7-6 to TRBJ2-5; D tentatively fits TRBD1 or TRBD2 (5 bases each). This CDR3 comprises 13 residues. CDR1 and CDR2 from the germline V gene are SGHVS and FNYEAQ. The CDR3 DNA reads TGTGCCAGCAGCCGTCAGGGTTGGGAGACTCAGTACTTC. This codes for CASSRQGWETQYF.

The CDR3 region is CASSLAGGVGGELFF. The CDR3, as DNA: TGTGCCAGCAGTCTAGCGGGAGGGGTAGGCGGGGAGCTGTTTTTT. The gene calls are TRBV6-1 and TRBJ2-2; TRBD2 agrees at 12 bases. This CDR3 comprises 15 residues. CDR1 is MNHNS and CDR2 is SASEGT in the germline V gene. V lost 5 bases and J lost 7; bases outside the gene matches: 5.

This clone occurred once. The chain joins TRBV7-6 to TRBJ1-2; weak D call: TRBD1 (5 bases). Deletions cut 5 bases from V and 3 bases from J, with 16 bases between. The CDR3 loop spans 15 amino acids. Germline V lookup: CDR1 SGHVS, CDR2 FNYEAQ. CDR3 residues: CASSPGLQRHYGYTF. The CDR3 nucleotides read TGTGCCAGCAGCCCGGGACTCCAGCGCCACTATGGCTACACCTTC. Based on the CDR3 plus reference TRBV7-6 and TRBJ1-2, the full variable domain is GAGVSQSPRYKVTKRGQDVALRCDPISGHVSLYWYRQALGQGPEFLTYFNYEAQQDKSGLPNDRFSAERPEGSISTLTIQRTEQRDSAMYRCASSPGLQRHYGYTFGSGTRLTVV.

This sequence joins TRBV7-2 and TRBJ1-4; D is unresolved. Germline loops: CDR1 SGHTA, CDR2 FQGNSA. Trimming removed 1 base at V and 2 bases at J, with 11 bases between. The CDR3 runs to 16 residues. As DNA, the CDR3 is TGTGCCAGCAGCTTAGTTCCCGCAAGGACTAATGAAAAACTGTTTTTT. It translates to CASSLVPARTNEKLFF.